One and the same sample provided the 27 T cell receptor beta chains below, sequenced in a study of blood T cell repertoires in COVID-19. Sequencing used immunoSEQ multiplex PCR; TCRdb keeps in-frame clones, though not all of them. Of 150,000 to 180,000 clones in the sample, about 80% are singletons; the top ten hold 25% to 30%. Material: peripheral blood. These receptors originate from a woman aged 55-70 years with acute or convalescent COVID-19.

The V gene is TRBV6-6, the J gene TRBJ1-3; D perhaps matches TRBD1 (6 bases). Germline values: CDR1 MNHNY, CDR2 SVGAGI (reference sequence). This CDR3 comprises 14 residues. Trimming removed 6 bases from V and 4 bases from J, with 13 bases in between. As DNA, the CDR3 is TGTGCCAGCAGCGAAACAGGGTGGGGAAACACCATATATTTT. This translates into CASSETGWGNTIYF.

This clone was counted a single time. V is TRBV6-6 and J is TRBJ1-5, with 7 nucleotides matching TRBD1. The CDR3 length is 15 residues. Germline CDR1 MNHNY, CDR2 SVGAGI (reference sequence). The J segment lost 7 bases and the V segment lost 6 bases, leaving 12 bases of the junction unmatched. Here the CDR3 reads CASRPTGEGRQPQHF. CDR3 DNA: TGTGCCAGCAGACCCACAGGGGAAGGGAGGCAGCCCCAGCATTTT.

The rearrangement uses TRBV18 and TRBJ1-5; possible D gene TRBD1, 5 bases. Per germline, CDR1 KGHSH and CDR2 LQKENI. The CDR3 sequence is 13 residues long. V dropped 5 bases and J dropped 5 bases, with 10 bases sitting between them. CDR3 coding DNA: TGTGCCAGCTCAGAGGGGAGGGATCAGCCCCAGCATTTT. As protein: CASSEGRDQPQHF. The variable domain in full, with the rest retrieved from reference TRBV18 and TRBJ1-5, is NAGVMQNPRHLVRRRGQEARLRCSPMKGHSHVYWYRQLPEEGLKFMVYLQKENIIDESGMPKERFSAEFPKEGPSILRIQQVVRGDSAAYFCASSEGRDQPQHFGDGTRLSIL.

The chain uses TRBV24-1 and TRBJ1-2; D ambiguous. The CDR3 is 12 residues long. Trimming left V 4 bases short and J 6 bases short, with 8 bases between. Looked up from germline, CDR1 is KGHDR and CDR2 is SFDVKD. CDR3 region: CATSDSPDGYTF. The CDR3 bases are TGTGCCACCAGTGACAGTCCAGATGGCTACACCTTC.

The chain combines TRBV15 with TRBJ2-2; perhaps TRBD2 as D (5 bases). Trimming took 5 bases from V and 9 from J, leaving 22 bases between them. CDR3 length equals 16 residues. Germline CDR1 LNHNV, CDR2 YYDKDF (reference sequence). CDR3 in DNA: TGTGCCACCAGCGTGACCAGGCTACTGAGCGGCCGGGAGCTGTTTTTT. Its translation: CATSVTRLLSGRELFF.

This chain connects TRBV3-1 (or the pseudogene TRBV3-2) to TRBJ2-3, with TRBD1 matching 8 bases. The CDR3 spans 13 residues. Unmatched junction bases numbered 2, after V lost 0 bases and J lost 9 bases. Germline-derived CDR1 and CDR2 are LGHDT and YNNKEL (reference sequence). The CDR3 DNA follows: TGTGCCAGCAGCCAAGAGGACAGGGTAACGCAGTATTTT. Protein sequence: CASSQEDRVTQYF.

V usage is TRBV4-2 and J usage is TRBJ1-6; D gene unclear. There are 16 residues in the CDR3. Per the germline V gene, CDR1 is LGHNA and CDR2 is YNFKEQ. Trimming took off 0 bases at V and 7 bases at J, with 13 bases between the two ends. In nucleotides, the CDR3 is TGTGCCAGCAGCCAAGAATCGGGTAGTGACAATTCACCCCTCCACTTT. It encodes CASSQESGSDNSPLHF.

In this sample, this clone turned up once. CDR3 sequence reads: CASSQNRQGAYYGYTF. The DNA of the CDR3 is TGTGCCAGCAGCCAAAATCGACAGGGGGCGTACTATGGCTACACCTTC. The J gene is TRBJ1-2, the V gene TRBV28; 10 nucleotides align to TRBD1. V was clipped by 6 bases and J by 3 bases; unmatched bases: 10. This CDR3 is 16 amino acids long. Germline assignment: CDR1 MDHEN and CDR2 SYDVKM.

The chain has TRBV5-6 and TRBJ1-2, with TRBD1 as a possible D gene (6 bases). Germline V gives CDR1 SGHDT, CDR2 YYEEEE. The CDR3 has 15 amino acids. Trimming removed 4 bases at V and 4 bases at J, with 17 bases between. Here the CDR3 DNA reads TGTGCCAGCAGCCCTAGGGGGGGTATAGGCTATGGCTACACCTTC. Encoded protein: CASSPRGGIGYGYTF.

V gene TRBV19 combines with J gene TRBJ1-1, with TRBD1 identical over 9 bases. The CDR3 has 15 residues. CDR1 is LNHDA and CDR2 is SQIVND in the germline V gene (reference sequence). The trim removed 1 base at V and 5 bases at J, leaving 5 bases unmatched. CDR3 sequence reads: CASSIGGQGVTEAFF. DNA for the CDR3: TGTGCCAGTAGTATAGGGGGACAGGGAGTAACTGAAGCTTTCTTT.

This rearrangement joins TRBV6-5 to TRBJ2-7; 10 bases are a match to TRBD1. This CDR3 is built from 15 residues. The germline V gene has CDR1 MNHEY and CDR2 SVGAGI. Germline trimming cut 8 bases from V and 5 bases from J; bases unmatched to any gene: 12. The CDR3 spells CASSLPGTGVNEQYF. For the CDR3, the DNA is TGTGCCAGCTCGCTCCCCGGGACAGGGGTCAACGAGCAGTACTTC.

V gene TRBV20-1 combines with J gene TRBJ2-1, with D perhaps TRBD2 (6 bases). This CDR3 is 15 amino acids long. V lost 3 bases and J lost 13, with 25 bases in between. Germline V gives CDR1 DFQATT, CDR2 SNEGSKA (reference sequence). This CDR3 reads CSASPPLRGALAQFF. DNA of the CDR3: TGCAGTGCTAGTCCACCTTTGCGCGGGGCCCTCGCCCAGTTCTTC.

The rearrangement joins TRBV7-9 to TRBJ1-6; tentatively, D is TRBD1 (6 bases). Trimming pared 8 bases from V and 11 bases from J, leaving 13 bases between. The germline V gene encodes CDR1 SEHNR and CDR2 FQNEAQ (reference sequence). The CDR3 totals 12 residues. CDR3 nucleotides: TGTGCCAGCGCTATACAGGGAGCACCCCTCCACTTT. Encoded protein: CASAIQGAPLHF.

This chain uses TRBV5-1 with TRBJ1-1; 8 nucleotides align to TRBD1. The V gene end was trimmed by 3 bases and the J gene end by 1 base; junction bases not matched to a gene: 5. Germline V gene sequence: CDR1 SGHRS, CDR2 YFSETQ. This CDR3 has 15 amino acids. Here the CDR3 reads CASSWRRGPNTEAFF. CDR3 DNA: TGCGCCAGCAGCTGGCGCAGGGGGCCGAACACTGAAGCTTTCTTT.

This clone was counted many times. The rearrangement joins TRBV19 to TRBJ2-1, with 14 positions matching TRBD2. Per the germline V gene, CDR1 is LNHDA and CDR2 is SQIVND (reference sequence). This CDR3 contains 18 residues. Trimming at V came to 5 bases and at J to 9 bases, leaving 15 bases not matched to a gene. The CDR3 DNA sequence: TGTGCCAGTAGTTCGCCCGGGACTAGCGGGGGCATGGCGGCTGAGCAGTTCTTC. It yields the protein CASSSPGTSGGMAAEQFF.

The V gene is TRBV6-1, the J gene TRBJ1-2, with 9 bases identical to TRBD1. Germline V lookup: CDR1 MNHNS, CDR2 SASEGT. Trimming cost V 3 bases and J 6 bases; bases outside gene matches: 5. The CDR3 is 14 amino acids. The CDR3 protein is CASSDRGQGHGYTF. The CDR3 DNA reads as TGTGCCAGCAGTGATCGGGGACAGGGCCATGGCTACACCTTC.

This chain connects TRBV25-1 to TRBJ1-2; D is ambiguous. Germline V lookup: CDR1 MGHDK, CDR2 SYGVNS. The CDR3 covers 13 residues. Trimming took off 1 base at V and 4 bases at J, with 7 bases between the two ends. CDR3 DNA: TGTGCCAGCAGTGAATCTTTCTTCTATGGCTACACCTTC. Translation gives CASSESFFYGYTF.

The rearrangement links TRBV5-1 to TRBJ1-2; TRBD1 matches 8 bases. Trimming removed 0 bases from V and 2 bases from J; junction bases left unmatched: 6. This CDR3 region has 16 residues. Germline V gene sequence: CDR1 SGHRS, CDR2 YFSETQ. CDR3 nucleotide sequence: TGCGCCAGCAGCTTGGAGTGGGACAGGTCAAACTATGGCTACACCTTC. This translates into CASSLEWDRSNYGYTF.

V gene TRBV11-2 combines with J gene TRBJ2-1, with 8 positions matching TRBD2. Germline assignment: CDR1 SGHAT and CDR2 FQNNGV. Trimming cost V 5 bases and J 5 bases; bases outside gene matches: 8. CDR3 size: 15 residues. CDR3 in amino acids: CASSPRGGRNNEQFF. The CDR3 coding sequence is TGTGCCAGCAGCCCACGGGGGGGAAGAAACAATGAGCAGTTCTTC. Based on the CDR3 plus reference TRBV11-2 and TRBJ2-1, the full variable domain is EAGVAQSPRYKIIEKRQSVAFWCNPISGHATLYWYQQILGQGPKLLIQFQNNGVVDDSQLPKDRFSAERLKGVDSTLKIQPAKLEDSAVYLCASSPRGGRNNEQFFGPGTRLTVL.

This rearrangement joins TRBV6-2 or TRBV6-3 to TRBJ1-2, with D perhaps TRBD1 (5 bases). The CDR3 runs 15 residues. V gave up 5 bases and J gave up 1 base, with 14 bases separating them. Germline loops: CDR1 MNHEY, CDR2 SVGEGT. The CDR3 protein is CASSTLTGHNYGYTF. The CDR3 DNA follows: TGTGCCAGCAGTACCCTAACCGGACATAACTATGGCTACACCTTC.

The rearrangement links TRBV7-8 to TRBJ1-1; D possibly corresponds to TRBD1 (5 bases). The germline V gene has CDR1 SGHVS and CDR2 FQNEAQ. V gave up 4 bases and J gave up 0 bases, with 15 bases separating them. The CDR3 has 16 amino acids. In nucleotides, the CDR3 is TGTGCCAGCAGCTCCCTCCCCCGGGGGATGAACACTGAAGCTTTCTTT. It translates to CASSSLPRGMNTEAFF.

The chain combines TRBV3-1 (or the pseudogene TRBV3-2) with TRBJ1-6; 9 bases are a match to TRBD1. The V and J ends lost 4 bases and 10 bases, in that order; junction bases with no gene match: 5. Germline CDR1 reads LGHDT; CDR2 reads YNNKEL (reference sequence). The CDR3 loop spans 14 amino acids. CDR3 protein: CASSRTGGRSPLHF. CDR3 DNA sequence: TGTGCCAGCAGCCGTACAGGGGGCAGGTCACCCCTCCACTTT.

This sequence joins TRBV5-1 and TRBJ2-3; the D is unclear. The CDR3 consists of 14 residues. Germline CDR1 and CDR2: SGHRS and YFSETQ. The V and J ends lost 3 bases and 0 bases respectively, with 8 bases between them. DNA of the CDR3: TGCGCCAGCAGCTGGCCGCATAGCACAGATACGCAGTATTTT. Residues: CASSWPHSTDTQYF. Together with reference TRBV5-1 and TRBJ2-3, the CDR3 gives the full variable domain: KAGVTQTPRYLIKTRGQQVTLSCSPISGHRSVSWYQQTPGQGLQFLFEYFSETQRNKGNFPGRFSGRQFSNSRSEMNVSTLELGDSALYLCASSWPHSTDTQYFGPGTRLTVL.

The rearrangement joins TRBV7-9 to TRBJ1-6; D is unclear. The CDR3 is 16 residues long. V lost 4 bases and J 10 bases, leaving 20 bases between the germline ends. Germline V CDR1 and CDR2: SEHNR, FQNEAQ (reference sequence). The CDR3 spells CASSSQRAGSSSPLHF. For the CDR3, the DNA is TGTGCCAGCAGCTCTCAACGAGCGGGGTCGAGCTCACCCCTCCACTTT.

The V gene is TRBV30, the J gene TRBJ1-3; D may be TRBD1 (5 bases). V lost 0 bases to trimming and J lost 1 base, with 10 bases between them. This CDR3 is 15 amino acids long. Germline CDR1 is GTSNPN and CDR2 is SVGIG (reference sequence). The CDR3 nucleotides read TGTGCCTGGAGTGTACTTGGGGGGTCTGGAAACACCATATATTTT. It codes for CAWSVLGGSGNTIYF.

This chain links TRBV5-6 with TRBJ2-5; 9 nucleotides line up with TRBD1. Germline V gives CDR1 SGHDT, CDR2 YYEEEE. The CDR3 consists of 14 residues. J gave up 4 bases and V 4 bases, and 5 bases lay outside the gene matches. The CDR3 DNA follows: TGTGCCAGCAGCCGGACAGGGGTAGCAGAGACCCAGTACTTC. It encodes CASSRTGVAETQYF.

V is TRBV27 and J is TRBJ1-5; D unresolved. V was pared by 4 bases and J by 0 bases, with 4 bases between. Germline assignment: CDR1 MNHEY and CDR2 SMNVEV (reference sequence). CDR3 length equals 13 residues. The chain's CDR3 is CASSSISNQPQHF. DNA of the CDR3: TGTGCCAGCAGTTCTATTAGCAATCAGCCCCAGCATTTT.